Sequencing of this T cell receptor beta chain was carried out in a study of blood T cells in healthy people across ages. The germline V gene has CDR1 KGHSH and CDR2 LQKENI. The CDR3 totals 14 residues. The V and J ends lost 5 bases and 3 bases respectively, with 11 bases between them. Together with a sample-barcoded 5' primer, a J-beta primer mix was included in a second PCR lasting about 7 to 11 cycles. Each cDNA was tagged by a template-switch adaptor containing 12 random nucleotides. TCRdb re-analysed the 5' RACE reads in MiXCR, keeping a single row per CDR3 protein. This table has approximately 800,000 distinct CDR3 sequences, about half appearing once.

This receptor was taken from a man aged 80 or over in good health. The chain uses TRBV18 and TRBJ1-5; no clear D. Specimen: blood. The DNA for the CDR3 is TGTGCCAGCTCAAACGGGCAGTACAATCAGCCCCAGCATTTT. Translation: CASSNGQYNQPQHF. The full variable domain, completed using reference TRBV18 and TRBJ1-5, is NAGVMQNPRHLVRRRGQEARLRCSPMKGHSHVYWYRQLPEEGLKFMVYLQKENIIDESGMPKERFSAEFPKEGPSILRIQQVVRGDSAAYFCASSNGQYNQPQHFGDGTRLSIL.